This TCR beta chain comes out of a study of identical twins. Study results and limitations: There were fewer insertions in abundant cord blood beta clonotypes, but memory repertoires showed no such pattern.

TCRdb recomputed calls from the 5' RACE reads with MiXCR, one row per CDR3 protein. Among 690,000 or so distinct CDR3 sequences, roughly 8% were seen once, and the ten largest hold 0.85% to 1%. Healthy Caucasians supplied all donations. This clonotype was seen more than once but under ten times. Antigen: not known. These data also formed part of another study, on yellow fever vaccine responses in identical twins.

The origin of this receptor is a woman aged 18-35 years in good health. Sequencing used PBMCs.

The CDR3 region is CASSQDPGNIQYF. For the CDR3, the DNA is TGCGCCAGCAGCCAAGATCCAGGAAACATTCAGTACTTC. The rearrangement links TRBV4-3 to TRBJ2-4; D is unresolved. The CDR3 is made up of 13 amino acids. Looked up from germline, CDR1 is LGHNA and CDR2 is YSLEER. Trimming shortened V by 0 bases and J by 6 bases, and 6 bases separated the two germline ends.